These 16 T cell receptor beta chains were all obtained from the same sample, sequenced in a study of blood T cells in healthy people across ages. A second PCR, run for roughly 7 to 11 cycles, used a sample-barcoded 5' primer plus a J-beta primer mix. One entry per CDR3 protein results from TCRdb running MiXCR on the 5' RACE reads. The sample includes 1.5 million to 2 million distinct CDR3 sequences, over 25% of them seen just once. Sequenced: blood. The receptors originated from a woman aged 25 to 39 in good health.

The sample holds many counts of this clonotype. The chain combines TRBV4-3 with TRBJ2-5; 7 positions agree with TRBD2. The CDR3 contains 17 residues. V shed 0 bases, J shed 5 bases, and the junction held 12 bases outside the gene matches. Looked up from germline, CDR1 is LGHNA and CDR2 is YSLEER. The CDR3 loop reads CASSQDGLAGPKETQYF. CDR3 nucleotide sequence: TGCGCCAGCAGCCAAGATGGGTTAGCGGGTCCCAAGGAGACCCAGTACTTC.

This clonotype was detected only a few times. The chain uses TRBV20-1 and TRBJ1-6; no clear D gene. Per the germline V gene, CDR1 is DFQATT and CDR2 is SNEGSKA (reference sequence). V was trimmed by 0 bases and J by 5 bases, leaving 5 bases between them. The CDR3 length is 13 residues. The CDR3 spells CSARDPNNSPLHF. In DNA, the CDR3 is TGCAGTGCTAGAGATCCCAATAATTCACCCCTCCACTTT.

About this clonotype: The junction shows a germline mismatch at one end, possibly a read error. The chain is built from TRBV12-3 or TRBV12-4 and TRBJ2-3; D is perhaps TRBD2 (5 bases). This CDR3 has 14 amino acids. The CDR3 DNA reads as TGTACCAGCAGCCCGTCGAGGGGCACAGATACGCAGTATTTT. Translated: CTSSPSRGTDTQYF.

This clonotype showed up just a few times. The gene calls are TRBV18 and TRBJ1-1; maybe TRBD1 (5 bases). The CDR3 is made up of 12 amino acids. In germline, CDR1 is KGHSH, CDR2 LQKENI. The V and J ends lost 6 bases and 8 bases respectively, with 13 bases between them. The CDR3 nucleotides are TGTGCCAGCTCCCGAAGGGGAGAGGAAGCTTTCTTT. Protein sequence: CASSRRGEEAFF.

A few counts support this clonotype. The gene calls are TRBV27 and TRBJ2-1, with D unresolved. The germline V and J ends were trimmed by 5 bases and 6 bases, with 11 bases remaining between them. Germline V CDR1 and CDR2: MNHEY, SMNVEV (reference sequence). The CDR3 runs to 13 residues. CDR3 DNA: TGTGCCAGCAGTATACGGGTAAGCAATGAGCAGTTCTTC. This encodes CASSIRVSNEQFF.

This rearrangement joins TRBV7-7 to TRBJ2-7; unclear D gene. The DNA end is a closer match to TRBJ2-5, so the J assignment may be wrong. The CDR3 is 14 residues long. Germline CDR1 and CDR2: SSHAT and FNYEAQ (reference sequence). CDR3 region: CASSLQKGGETQYF. CDR3 nucleotide sequence: TGTGCCAGCAGCCTGCAAAAGGGTGGAGAGACCCAGTACTTC.

The chain joins TRBV3-1 to TRBJ1-2, with 7 bases matching TRBD1. V trimming: 8 bases; J trimming: 0 bases; junction bases outside the gene matches: 6. Germline V lookup: CDR1 LGHDT, CDR2 YNNKEL (reference sequence). This CDR3 region has 14 residues. DNA for the CDR3: TGTGCCAGCGGCCGTACAGGGGCTAACTATGGCTACACCTTC. Its translation is CASGRTGANYGYTF. The full variable domain, rest sourced from reference TRBV3-1 and TRBJ1-2, is DTAVSQTPKYLVTQMGNDKSIKCEQNLGHDTMYWYKQDSKKFLKIMFSYNNKELIINETVPNRFSPKSPDKAHLNLHINSLELGDSAVYFCASGRTGANYGYTFGSGTRLTVV.

A few counts support this clonotype. The V and J genes are TRBV7-6 and TRBJ2-3, with 13 bases fitting TRBD2. Germline V gene lookup returns CDR1 SGHVS and CDR2 FNYEAQ. V lost 5 bases and J lost 4; bases outside the gene matches: 6. This CDR3 region has 16 residues. DNA for the CDR3: TGTGCCAGCAGCCAGGGACTAGCGGGAATCGCAGATACGCAGTATTTT. Translating gives CASSQGLAGIADTQYF. Full variable domain (rest looked up from reference TRBV7-6 and TRBJ2-3): GAGVSQSPRYKVTKRGQDVALRCDPISGHVSLYWYRQALGQGPEFLTYFNYEAQQDKSGLPNDRFSAERPEGSISTLTIQRTEQRDSAMYRCASSQGLAGIADTQYFGPGTRLTVL.

V gene TRBV6-1 combines with J gene TRBJ2-7, with 8 bases aligning to TRBD1. V shed 6 bases and J 2 bases; nucleotides not matched to a gene: 6. CDR3 length equals 14 residues. CDR1 is MNHNS and CDR2 is SASEGT in the germline V gene. CDR3 sequence (DNA): TGTGCCAGCAGCACTACAGGGGGGCCCTACGAGCAGTACTTC. Translation: CASSTTGGPYEQYF.

This clonotype was recorded many times. The CDR3 DNA reads as TGTGCCAGCAACACCGGGACAGGGGGCTACACCTTC. Protein sequence: CASNTGTGGYTF. This sequence joins TRBV12-3 or TRBV12-4 and TRBJ1-2; TRBD1 matches 9 bases. The length of the CDR3 is 12 residues. V lost 7 bases to trimming and J lost 8 bases; unmatched junction nucleotides: 5.

V and J are TRBV28 and TRBJ1-4, with D perhaps TRBD1 (5 bases). This CDR3 is 15 amino acids long. Trimming removed 6 bases from V and 6 bases from J, with 17 bases in between. The germline CDR1 and CDR2 sequences are MDHEN and SYDVKM. The CDR3 bases are TGTGCCAGCAGCCCCGGGGGGTCGTATCATGAAAAACTGTTTTTT. Its translation: CASSPGGSYHEKLFF. The variable domain in full, completed from reference TRBV28 and TRBJ1-4, reads DVKVTQSSRYLVKRTGEKVFLECVQDMDHENMFWYRQDPGLGLRLIYFSYDVKMKEKGDIPEGYSVSREKKERFSLILESASTNQTSMYLCASSPGGSYHEKLFFGSGTQLSVL.

This clonotype was counted many times. This sequence joins TRBV29-1 and TRBJ2-3, with a possible D match to TRBD2 (5 bases). Germline lookup yields CDR1 SQVTM and CDR2 ANQGSEA. The CDR3 totals 15 residues. Trimming removed 5 bases from V and 3 bases from J, with 18 bases in between. Here the CDR3 DNA reads TGCAGCGTTTCTCTGGGAGTAGGTATGACAGATACGCAGTATTTT. Residues: CSVSLGVGMTDTQYF.

This clonotype was counted a few times. The genes are TRBV13 and TRBJ2-1; possibly TRBD1 or TRBD2 for D (6 bases each). Germline V CDR1 and CDR2: PRHDT, FYEKMQ (reference sequence). The CDR3 runs 15 residues. V shed 5 bases and J shed 3 bases, with 14 bases lying between them. CDR3 coding DNA: TGTGCCAGCAGCCGGTGGGGGGCCGACTACAATGAGCAGTTCTTC. This encodes CASSRWGADYNEQFF. Complete variable domain (other parts from reference TRBV13 and TRBJ2-1): AAGVIQSPRHLIKEKRETATLKCYPIPRHDTVYWYQQGPGQDPQFLISFYEKMQSDKGSIPDRFSAQQFSDYHSELNMSSLELGDSALYFCASSRWGADYNEQFFGPGTRLTVL.

This clonotype has just one count. This chain connects TRBV20-1 to TRBJ2-1; the match to TRBD2 covers 11 bases. The CDR3 extends over 15 amino acids. Germline loops: CDR1 DFQATT, CDR2 SNEGSKA (reference sequence). J was trimmed by 2 bases and V by 6 bases; bases with no gene match: 6. CDR3 sequence: CSAPRLAGPYNEQFF. The CDR3 DNA reads TGCAGTGCCCCCCGACTAGCGGGGCCCTACAATGAGCAGTTCTTC.

This clonotype has only a few counts. J is TRBJ1-2 and V is TRBV27, with a weak D call TRBD1 (6 bases). CDR1 and CDR2 (germline): MNHEY, SMNVEV (reference sequence). The CDR3 length is 11 residues. Between the trimmed V and J ends, which lost 8 bases and 6 bases, there was a span of 10 bases. DNA for the CDR3: TGTGCCAGCCGGACAGTCCATGGCTACACCTTC. It is translated as CASRTVHGYTF.

Points on this clonotype: The junction departs from the called germline gene at one end, perhaps through a read error. The chain links TRBV20-1 to TRBJ2-5; 9 bases agree with TRBD1. The CDR3 sequence is 15 residues long. CDR1 is DFQATT, CDR2 SNEGSKA, per germline (reference sequence). CDR3 protein: CSASFAGQGQEAQYF. As DNA, the CDR3 is TGCAGTGCTAGTTTCGCGGGACAGGGACAAGAGGCCCAGTACTTC.